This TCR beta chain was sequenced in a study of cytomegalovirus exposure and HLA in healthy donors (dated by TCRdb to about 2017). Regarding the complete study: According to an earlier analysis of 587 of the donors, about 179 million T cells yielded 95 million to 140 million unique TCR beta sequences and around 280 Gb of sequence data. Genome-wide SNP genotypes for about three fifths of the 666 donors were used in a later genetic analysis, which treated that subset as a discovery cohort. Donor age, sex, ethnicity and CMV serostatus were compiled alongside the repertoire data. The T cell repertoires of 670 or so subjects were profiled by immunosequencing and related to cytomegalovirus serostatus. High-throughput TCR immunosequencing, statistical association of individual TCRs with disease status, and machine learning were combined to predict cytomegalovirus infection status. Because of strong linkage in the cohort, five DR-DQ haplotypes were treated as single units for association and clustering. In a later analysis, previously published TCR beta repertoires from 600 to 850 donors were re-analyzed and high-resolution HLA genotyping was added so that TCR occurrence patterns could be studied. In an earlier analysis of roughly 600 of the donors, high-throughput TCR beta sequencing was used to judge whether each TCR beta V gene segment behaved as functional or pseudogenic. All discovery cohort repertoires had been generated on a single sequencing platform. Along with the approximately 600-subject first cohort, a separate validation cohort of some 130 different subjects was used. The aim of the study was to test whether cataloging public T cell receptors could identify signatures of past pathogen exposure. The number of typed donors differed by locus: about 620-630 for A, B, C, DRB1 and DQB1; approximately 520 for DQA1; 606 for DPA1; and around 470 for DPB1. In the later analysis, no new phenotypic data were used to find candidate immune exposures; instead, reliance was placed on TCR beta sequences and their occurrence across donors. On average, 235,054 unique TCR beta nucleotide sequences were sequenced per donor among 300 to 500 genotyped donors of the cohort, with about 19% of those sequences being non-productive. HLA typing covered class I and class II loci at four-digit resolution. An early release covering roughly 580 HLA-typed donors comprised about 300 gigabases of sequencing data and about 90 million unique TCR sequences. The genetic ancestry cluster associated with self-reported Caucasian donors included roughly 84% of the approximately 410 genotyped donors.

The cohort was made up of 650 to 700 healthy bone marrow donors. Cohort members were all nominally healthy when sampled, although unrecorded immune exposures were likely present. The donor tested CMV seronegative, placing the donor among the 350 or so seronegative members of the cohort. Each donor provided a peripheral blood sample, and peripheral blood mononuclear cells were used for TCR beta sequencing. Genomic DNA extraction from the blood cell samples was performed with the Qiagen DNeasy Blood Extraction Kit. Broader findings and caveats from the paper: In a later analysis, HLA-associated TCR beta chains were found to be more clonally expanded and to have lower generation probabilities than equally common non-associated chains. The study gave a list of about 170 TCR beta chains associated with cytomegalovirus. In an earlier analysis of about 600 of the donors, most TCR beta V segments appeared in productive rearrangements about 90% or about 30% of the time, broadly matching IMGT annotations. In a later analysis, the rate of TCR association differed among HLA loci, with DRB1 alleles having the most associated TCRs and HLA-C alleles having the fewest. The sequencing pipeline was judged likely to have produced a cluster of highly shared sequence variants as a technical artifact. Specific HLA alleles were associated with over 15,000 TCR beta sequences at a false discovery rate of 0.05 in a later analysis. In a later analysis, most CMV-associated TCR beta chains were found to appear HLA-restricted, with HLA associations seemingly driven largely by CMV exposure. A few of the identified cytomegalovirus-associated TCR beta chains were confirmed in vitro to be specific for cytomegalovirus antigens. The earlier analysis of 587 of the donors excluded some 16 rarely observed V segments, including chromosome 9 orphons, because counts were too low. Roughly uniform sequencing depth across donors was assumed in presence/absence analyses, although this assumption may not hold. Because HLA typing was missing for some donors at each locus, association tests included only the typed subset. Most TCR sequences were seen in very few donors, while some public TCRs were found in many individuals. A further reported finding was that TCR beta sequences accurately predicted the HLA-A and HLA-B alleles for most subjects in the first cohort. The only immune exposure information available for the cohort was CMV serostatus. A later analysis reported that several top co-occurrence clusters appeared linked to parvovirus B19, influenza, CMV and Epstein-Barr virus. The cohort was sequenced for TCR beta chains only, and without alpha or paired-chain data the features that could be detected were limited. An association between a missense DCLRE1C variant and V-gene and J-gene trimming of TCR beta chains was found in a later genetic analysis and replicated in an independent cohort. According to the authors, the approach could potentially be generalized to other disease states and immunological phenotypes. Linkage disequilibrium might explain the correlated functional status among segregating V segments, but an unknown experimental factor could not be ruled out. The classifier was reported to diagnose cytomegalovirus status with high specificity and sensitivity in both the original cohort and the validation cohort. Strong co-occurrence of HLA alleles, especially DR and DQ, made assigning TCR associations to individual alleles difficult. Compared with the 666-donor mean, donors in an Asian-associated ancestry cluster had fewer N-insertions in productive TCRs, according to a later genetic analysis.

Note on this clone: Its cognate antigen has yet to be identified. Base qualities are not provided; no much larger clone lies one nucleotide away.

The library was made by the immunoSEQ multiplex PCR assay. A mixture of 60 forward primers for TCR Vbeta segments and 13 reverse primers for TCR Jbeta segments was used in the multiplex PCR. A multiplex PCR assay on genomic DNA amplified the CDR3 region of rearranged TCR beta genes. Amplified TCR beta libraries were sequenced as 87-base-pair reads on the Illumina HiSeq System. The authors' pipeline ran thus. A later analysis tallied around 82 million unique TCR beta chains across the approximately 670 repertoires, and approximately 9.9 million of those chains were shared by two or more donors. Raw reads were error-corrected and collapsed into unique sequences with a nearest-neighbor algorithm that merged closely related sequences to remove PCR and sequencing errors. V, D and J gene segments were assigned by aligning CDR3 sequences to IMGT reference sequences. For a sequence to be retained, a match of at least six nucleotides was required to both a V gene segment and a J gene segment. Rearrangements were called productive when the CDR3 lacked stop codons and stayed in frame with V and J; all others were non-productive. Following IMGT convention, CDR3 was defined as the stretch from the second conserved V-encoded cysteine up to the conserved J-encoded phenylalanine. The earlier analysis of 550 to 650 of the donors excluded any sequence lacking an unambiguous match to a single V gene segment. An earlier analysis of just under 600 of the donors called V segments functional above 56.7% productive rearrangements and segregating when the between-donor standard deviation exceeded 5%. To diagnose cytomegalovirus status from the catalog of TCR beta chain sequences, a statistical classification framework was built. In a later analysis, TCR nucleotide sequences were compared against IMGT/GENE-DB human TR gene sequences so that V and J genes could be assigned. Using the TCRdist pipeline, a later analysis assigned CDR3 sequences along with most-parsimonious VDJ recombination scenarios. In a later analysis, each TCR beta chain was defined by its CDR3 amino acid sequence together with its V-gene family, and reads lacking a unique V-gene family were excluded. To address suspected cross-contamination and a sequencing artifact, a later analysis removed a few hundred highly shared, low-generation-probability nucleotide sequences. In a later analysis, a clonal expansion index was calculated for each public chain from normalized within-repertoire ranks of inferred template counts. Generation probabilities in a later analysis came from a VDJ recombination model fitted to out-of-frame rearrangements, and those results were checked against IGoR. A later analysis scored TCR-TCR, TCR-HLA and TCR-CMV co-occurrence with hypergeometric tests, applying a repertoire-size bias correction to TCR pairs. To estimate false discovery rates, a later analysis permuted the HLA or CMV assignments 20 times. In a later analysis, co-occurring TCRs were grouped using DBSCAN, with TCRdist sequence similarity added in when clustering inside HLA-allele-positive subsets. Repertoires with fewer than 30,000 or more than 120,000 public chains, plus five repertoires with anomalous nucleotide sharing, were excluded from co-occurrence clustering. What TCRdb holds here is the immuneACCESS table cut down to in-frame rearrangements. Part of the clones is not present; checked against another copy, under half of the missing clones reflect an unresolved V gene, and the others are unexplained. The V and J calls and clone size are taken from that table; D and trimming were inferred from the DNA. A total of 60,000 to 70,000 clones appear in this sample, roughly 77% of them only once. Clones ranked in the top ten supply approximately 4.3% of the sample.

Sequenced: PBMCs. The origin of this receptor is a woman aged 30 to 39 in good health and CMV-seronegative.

The DNA is TGTGCCAGCAGCCATGGGGGGGGCACTGAAGCTTTCTTT. Translated, it gives CASSHGGGTEAFF. This chain is built from TRBV9 and TRBJ1-1; 5 matching bases give a weak D call of TRBD1. The CDR3 runs 13 residues from the cysteine to the phenylalanine. Just the 39-base CDR3 DNA is kept, in frame starting at base 1. CDR1 and CDR2 were assigned from the germline V gene as SGDLS and YYNGEE. V is pared back by 4 bases and J by 4 bases, with 11 bases lying between the germline termini.